Listed below are T cell receptor beta chains from one sample, sequenced in a study of cytomegalovirus exposure and HLA in healthy donors. This table comes from immunoSEQ multiplex PCR, and its TCRdb copy is limited to in-frame clones, with some not included. The data hold roughly 100,000 clones, with roughly 12% observed a single time. Source material: PBMCs. These receptors were taken from a man between 40 and 49 years old in good health and CMV-seropositive. The CDR3 runs from the conserved cysteine through the conserved F or W. The order of the fields is clone size, D gene, V gene, J gene, CDR3 DNA, CDR3 protein. The D gene is left open where the match is weak. Rows may omit the clone size; those that give it use once, few, many or a size class.

abundance: few
d_gene: TRBD1
v_gene: TRBV5-1
j_gene: TRBJ1-1
CDR3nt: TGCGCCAGCAGCGCAGGGGGCGACGGACAAACTGAAGCTTTCTTT
CDR3aa: CASSAGGDGQTEAFF

abundance: NA
d_gene: TRBD1
v_gene: TRBV6-1
j_gene: TRBJ1-2
CDR3nt: TGTGCCAGCAGTGAGTTGGCAGGGGGCAGATGGACAGGTGGCTACACCTTC
CDR3aa: CASSELAGGRWTGGYTF

abundance: few
d_gene: TRBD2
v_gene: TRBV5-1
j_gene: TRBJ2-7
CDR3nt: TGCGCCAGCAGCATGACTAGCCTCACGTACGAGCAGTACTTC
CDR3aa: CASSMTSLTYEQYF

abundance: medium-sized
d_gene: NA
v_gene: TRBV21-1
j_gene: TRBJ2-7
CDR3nt: TGTGCCAGCAGCAAGGCGGGTTGCTCCTACGAGCAGTACTTC
CDR3aa: CASSKAGCSYEQYF

abundance: NA
d_gene: TRBD2
v_gene: TRBV19
j_gene: TRBJ2-5
CDR3nt: TGTGCCAGTAGTGGCGGGAGGGCCCGGGGGCAAGAGACCCAGTACTTC
CDR3aa: CASSGGRARGQETQYF

abundance: few
d_gene: NA
v_gene: TRBV28
j_gene: TRBJ2-7
CDR3nt: TGTGCCAGCAGACCCCCCGGAGGGGGCATCTACGAGCAGTACTTC
CDR3aa: CASRPPGGGIYEQYF

abundance: NA
d_gene: NA
v_gene: TRBV2
j_gene: TRBJ2-7
CDR3nt: TGTGCCAGCAGAGCCCCCTGGGCAGATCTATACGAGCAGTACTTC
CDR3aa: CASRAPWADLYEQYF

abundance: NA
d_gene: NA
v_gene: TRBV9
j_gene: TRBJ2-1
CDR3nt: TGTGCCAGCAGCGACCAGAATGAGCAGTTCTTC
CDR3aa: CASSDQNEQFF

abundance: NA
d_gene: NA
v_gene: TRBV29-1
j_gene: TRBJ1-6
CDR3nt: TGCAGCGTGTCCAGGGAATTTGATTCACCCCTCCACTTT
CDR3aa: CSVSREFDSPLHF

abundance: NA
d_gene: NA
v_gene: TRBV29-1
j_gene: TRBJ1-2
CDR3nt: TGCAGCGTTACGGGTGTATATGGCTACACCTTC
CDR3aa: CSVTGVYGYTF

abundance: NA
d_gene: TRBD2
v_gene: TRBV19
j_gene: TRBJ2-1
CDR3nt: TGTGCCACCGCCTGGCTAGCGGGAGGCGGGGAGCAGTTCTTC
CDR3aa: CATAWLAGGGEQFF

abundance: NA
d_gene: NA
v_gene: TRBV15
j_gene: TRBJ1-4
CDR3nt: TGTGCCACCAGCAGAGATGGTGGACCAGGGGAAAAACTGTTTTTT
CDR3aa: CATSRDGGPGEKLFF

abundance: NA
d_gene: TRBD2
v_gene: TRBV7-9
j_gene: TRBJ2-1
CDR3nt: TGTGCCAGCAGCCCTTACACTAGCGGGAGTTTTAATGAGCAGTTCTTC
CDR3aa: CASSPYTSGSFNEQFF

abundance: NA
d_gene: NA
v_gene: TRBV11-2
j_gene: TRBJ2-7
CDR3nt: TGTGCCAGCAGAGGGGCCTCCTACGAGCAGTACTTC
CDR3aa: CASRGASYEQYF

abundance: few
d_gene: TRBD1
v_gene: TRBV18
j_gene: TRBJ2-7
CDR3nt: TGTGCCAGCTCACCGCCTAACATCCGGGACAGGGCCTACGAGCAGTACTTC
CDR3aa: CASSPPNIRDRAYEQYF

abundance: few
d_gene: NA
v_gene: TRBV30
j_gene: TRBJ2-2
CDR3nt: TGTGCCTGGAGTGTAGTTCCTGGAGGTCGAACCACCGGGGAGCTGTTTTTT
CDR3aa: CAWSVVPGGRTTGELFF

abundance: NA
d_gene: TRBD2
v_gene: TRBV28
j_gene: TRBJ2-7
CDR3nt: TGTGCCAGCAGCCCGGGAGGGGCAGATTCCTACGAGCAGTACTTC
CDR3aa: CASSPGGADSYEQYF

abundance: few
d_gene: TRBD2
v_gene: TRBV19
j_gene: TRBJ2-7
CDR3nt: TGTGCCAGTAGTATAGTCACTAGCGGGGCCTACGAGCAGTACTTC
CDR3aa: CASSIVTSGAYEQYF

abundance: few
d_gene: TRBD1
v_gene: TRBV29-1
j_gene: TRBJ1-1
CDR3nt: TGCAGCGTTGCAACAGGGGATGGGACTGAAGCTTTCTTT
CDR3aa: CSVATGDGTEAFF

abundance: few
d_gene: TRBD1
v_gene: TRBV19
j_gene: TRBJ1-2
CDR3nt: TGTGCCAGTATGGAGGGGGCAGTTAATGGCTACACCTTC
CDR3aa: CASMEGAVNGYTF

abundance: NA
d_gene: TRBD2
v_gene: TRBV19
j_gene: TRBJ2-7
CDR3nt: TGTGCCAGTAGTAACCTAGCGGGAGGTACCTACGAGCAGTACTTC
CDR3aa: CASSNLAGGTYEQYF

abundance: NA
d_gene: TRBD1
v_gene: TRBV5-4
j_gene: TRBJ1-4
CDR3nt: TGTGCCAGCAGCATCCACAGGGGGCGAGGTGAAAAACTGTTTTTT
CDR3aa: CASSIHRGRGEKLFF

abundance: few
d_gene: NA
v_gene: TRBV29-1
j_gene: TRBJ2-2
CDR3nt: TGCAGCGTTGATCGCCGGGGGACCGGGGAGCTGTTTTTT
CDR3aa: CSVDRRGTGELFF

abundance: NA
d_gene: NA
v_gene: TRBV4-1
j_gene: TRBJ2-7
CDR3nt: TGCGCCAGAAGCCAAGATTGGAGATACGAGCAGTACTTC
CDR3aa: CARSQDWRYEQYF

abundance: NA
d_gene: TRBD1
v_gene: TRBV18
j_gene: TRBJ2-3
CDR3nt: TGTGCCAGCTCACGGAGACAGGGTCCGAGCACAGATACGCAGTATTTT
CDR3aa: CASSRRQGPSTDTQYF

abundance: NA
d_gene: NA
v_gene: TRBV5-4
j_gene: TRBJ2-2
CDR3nt: TGTGCCAGCAGGAGGAGCACCGGGGAGCTGTTTTTT
CDR3aa: CASRRSTGELFF

abundance: few
d_gene: TRBD2
v_gene: TRBV6-1
j_gene: TRBJ2-5
CDR3nt: TGTGCCAGCAGTGGGACTAGCGGGAGTCCTTTCCAAGAGGCCCAGTACTTC
CDR3aa: CASSGTSGSPFQEAQYF

abundance: NA
d_gene: TRBD2
v_gene: TRBV7-2
j_gene: TRBJ2-3
CDR3nt: TGTGCCAGCAGACCCCCGGGACTAGCCACAGATACGCAGTATTTT
CDR3aa: CASRPPGLATDTQYF

abundance: NA
d_gene: NA
v_gene: TRBV12-5
j_gene: TRBJ2-6
CDR3nt: TGTGCTAGTGGTCCACCCCAGTACTCTGGGGCCAACGTCCTGACTTTC
CDR3aa: CASGPPQYSGANVLTF

abundance: few
d_gene: NA
v_gene: TRBV18
j_gene: TRBJ1-2
CDR3nt: TGTGCCAGCTCACCGGCAGGGTTGGGGAACTATGGCTACACCTTC
CDR3aa: CASSPAGLGNYGYTF

abundance: few
d_gene: TRBD1
v_gene: TRBV27
j_gene: TRBJ1-1
CDR3nt: TGTGCCAGCGGCCGGCGGGCAGGGGGCGTGATGAACACTGAAGCTTTCTTT
CDR3aa: CASGRRAGGVMNTEAFF

abundance: few
d_gene: NA
v_gene: TRBV27
j_gene: TRBJ2-7
CDR3nt: TGTGCCAGCAGGTATAGACTTCCCTACGAGCAGTACTTC
CDR3aa: CASRYRLPYEQYF

abundance: few
d_gene: TRBD2
v_gene: TRBV5-1
j_gene: TRBJ2-1
CDR3nt: TGCGCCAGCAGCTTGGACGGGAGGGCGGACAATGAGCAGTTCTTC
CDR3aa: CASSLDGRADNEQFF

abundance: once
d_gene: NA
v_gene: TRBV10-3
j_gene: TRBJ2-7
CDR3nt: TGTGCCATCAAAGAAGGGGCAGGGGTCGACTACGAGCAGTACTTC
CDR3aa: CAIKEGAGVDYEQYF

abundance: NA
d_gene: NA
v_gene: TRBV28
j_gene: TRBJ2-3
CDR3nt: TGTGCCAGCAGTTTTAAACCGGGAGCCAGGGCAGATACGCAGTATTTT
CDR3aa: CASSFKPGARADTQYF

abundance: NA
d_gene: TRBD2
v_gene: TRBV9
j_gene: TRBJ2-3
CDR3nt: TGTGCCAGCAGCGTAGATCTAGCGGGGAGCACAGATACGCAGTATTTT
CDR3aa: CASSVDLAGSTDTQYF